A single sample is the source of the 28 T cell receptor beta chains below, sequenced in a study of T-cell reconstitution after alpha-beta-depleted transplantation in children. The authors prepared the TCRbeta library with unique molecular identifiers. TCRdb re-called the PCR reads through MiXCR, storing one row per CDR3 protein. The data contain about 460,000 distinct CDR3 sequences, approximately 13% of them singletons. The material was PBMCs from the stem cell graft donor, obtained from the stem cell graft. All receptors derive from a human donor who donated a stem cell graft to a child with combined immunodeficiency.

This clonotype was counted a few times. V and J are TRBV12-3 or TRBV12-4 and TRBJ1-4; D gene ambiguous. Trimming cost V 0 bases and J 14 bases, with 7 bases left between them. The CDR3 is 11 amino acids. CDR3 coding DNA: TGTGCCAGCAGTTTAGCGCATCGTCTGTTTTTT. This sequence encodes CASSLAHRLFF.

This clonotype appeared many times. J is TRBJ2-1 and V is TRBV5-6, with TRBD1 identical over 7 bases. Losses at the gene ends were 4 bases for V and 3 bases for J; bases not matched to a gene: 4. The CDR3 totals 14 residues. CDR1 and CDR2 from the germline V gene are SGHDT and YYEEEE. The CDR3 coding sequence is TGTGCCAGCAGCAAGGGACAGTTCTACAATGAGCAGTTCTTC. This gives the protein CASSKGQFYNEQFF. Complete variable domain (other parts from reference TRBV5-6 and TRBJ2-1): DAGVTQSPTHLIKTRGQQVTLRCSPKSGHDTVSWYQQALGQGPQFIFQYYEEEERQRGNFPDRFSGHQFPNYSSELNVNALLLGDSALYLCASSKGQFYNEQFFGPGTRLTVL.

A remark on this clonotype: Because the CDR3's place on the DNA is in doubt, the DNA is left out and the CDR3 is given as listed by TCRdb. The J gene is TRBJ2-7, the V gene TRBV7-5; TRBD1 reflects the table's D call only, with no check against the DNA. TRBV7-5 is listed as a pseudogene. The CDR3 has 16 residues if both end residues are counted. The CDR3 sequence: CISVKGGQRRAYEQYF.

The gene calls are TRBV12-5 and TRBJ2-3; D remains unclear. The germline CDR1 and CDR2 sequences are LGHNT and FRNRAP. This CDR3 has 13 residues. Trimming took 1 base from V and 6 from J, leaving 8 bases between them. CDR3 in amino acids: CASGLAPMDTQYF. CDR3 DNA sequence: TGTGCTAGTGGTTTGGCCCCGATGGATACGCAGTATTTT.

This clonotype was counted ten times or more. V usage is TRBV5-4 and J usage is TRBJ2-1; 7 nucleotides agree with TRBD1. This CDR3 has 13 residues. Germline assignment: CDR1 SGHNT and CDR2 YYREEE (reference sequence). The V segment lost 4 bases and the J segment 4 bases; nucleotides outside the gene matches: 2. CDR3 protein: CASSTTGYNEQFF. CDR3 DNA sequence: TGTGCCAGCAGCACGACAGGGTACAATGAGCAGTTCTTC.

This clonotype appeared a few times. This chain uses TRBV29-1 with TRBJ1-2; D call uncertain. V was cut by 4 bases and J by 0 bases, with 9 bases left in between. The V gene's germline CDR1 is SQVTM and CDR2 ANQGSEA. The CDR3 length is 13 residues. The CDR3 DNA reads as TGCAGCGTTGGGGCGCCAGCTAACTATGGCTACACCTTC. Amino acid sequence: CSVGAPANYGYTF.

The chain is built from TRBV6-2 or TRBV6-3 and TRBJ2-5; D gene unclear. The CDR3 sequence is 13 residues long. Trimming took off 4 bases at V and 5 bases at J, with 11 bases between the two ends. The germline V gene has CDR1 MNHEY and CDR2 SVGEGT. The CDR3 DNA reads TGTGCCAGCAGTTCGGCACATAGGGAGACCCAGTACTTC. It specifies CASSSAHRETQYF.

In its sample, this clonotype was seen many times. The chain couples TRBV12-3 or TRBV12-4 to TRBJ2-1; perhaps TRBD2 as D (6 bases). The CDR3 is made up of 16 amino acids. Trimming shortened V by 7 bases and J by 8 bases, and 24 bases separated the two germline ends. CDR3 bases: TGTGCCAGCACCAAGCGGGCCCTCGAGGCGGTCTATGAGCAGTTCTTC. This codes for CASTKRALEAVYEQFF.

The rearrangement uses TRBV6-2 or TRBV6-3 and TRBJ2-1; maybe TRBD2 (6 bases). Germline V lookup: CDR1 MNHEY, CDR2 SVGEGT. Trimming left V 7 bases short and J 9 bases short, with 16 bases between. The CDR3 covers 13 residues. CDR3 in DNA: TGTGCCAGCACCAAGGAGGGGCGCGGTGAGCAGTTCTTC. Encoded protein: CASTKEGRGEQFF.

This clonotype was counted between two and nine times. CDR3 in amino acids: CASSLASPGGPEDTQYF. The CDR3 nucleotides read TGCGCCAGCAGCTTGGCCTCTCCGGGGGGACCTGAAGATACGCAGTATTTT. The genes are TRBV5-1 and TRBJ2-3; the match to TRBD2 covers 7 bases. The CDR3 covers 17 residues. CDR1 is SGHRS and CDR2 is YFSETQ in the germline V gene. The J segment lost 5 bases and the V segment lost 0 bases, leaving 12 bases of the junction unmatched.

The chain carries TRBV30 and TRBJ2-2; D is unclear. The CDR3 has 13 residues. Trimming cost V 1 base and J 6 bases, with 9 bases left between them. Germline V gives CDR1 GTSNPN, CDR2 SVGIG (reference sequence). The chain's CDR3 is CAWSAGQAGELFF. The CDR3 bases are TGTGCCTGGAGTGCCGGGCAGGCCGGGGAGCTGTTTTTT.

The rearrangement uses TRBV6-5 and TRBJ2-2; no definite D call. Germline V CDR1 and CDR2: MNHEY, SVGAGI. Trimming removed 1 base at V and 4 bases at J, with 7 bases between. CDR3 length: 14 amino acids. CDR3 sequence: CASSYWRITGELFF. CDR3 DNA: TGTGCCAGCAGTTACTGGCGGATCACCGGGGAGCTGTTTTTT.

The sample holds many counts of this clonotype. The chain employs TRBV12-3 or TRBV12-4 and TRBJ2-2, with unresolved D. V dropped 1 base and J dropped 0 bases, with 9 bases sitting between them. The CDR3 runs 16 residues. This CDR3 is CASSLVLAANTGELFF. CDR3 nucleotide sequence: TGTGCCAGCAGTTTAGTCCTCGCGGCGAACACCGGGGAGCTGTTTTTT.

Only a few counts were recorded for this clonotype. The chain joins TRBV30 to TRBJ1-4; no clear D gene. The CDR3 extends over 16 amino acids. Germline V CDR1 and CDR2: GTSNPN, SVGIG (reference sequence). V gave up 2 bases and J gave up 4 bases, with 17 bases separating them. The CDR3 reads CAWSPHYRALNEKLFF. CDR3 nucleotides: TGTGCCTGGAGTCCCCACTATCGGGCCCTTAATGAAAAACTGTTTTTT.

This sequence joins TRBV5-1 and TRBJ2-1, with D perhaps matching TRBD2 (5 bases). Germline values: CDR1 SGHRS, CDR2 YFSETQ. This CDR3 region has 13 residues. The V gene lost 2 bases and the J gene lost 6 bases, with 9 bases spanning the gap. The CDR3 DNA reads TGCGCCAGCAGCTTTCCGGGGATCAATGAGCAGTTCTTC. This gives the protein CASSFPGINEQFF. Full variable domain (rest looked up from reference TRBV5-1 and TRBJ2-1): KAGVTQTPRYLIKTRGQQVTLSCSPISGHRSVSWYQQTPGQGLQFLFEYFSETQRNKGNFPGRFSGRQFSNSRSEMNVSTLELGDSALYLCASSFPGINEQFFGPGTRLTVL.

V gene TRBV7-9 combines with J gene TRBJ2-7; 8 bases align to TRBD1. With V trimmed by 5 bases and J by 6 bases, 9 bases remained unmatched. Germline V gene sequence: CDR1 SEHNR, CDR2 FQNEAQ (reference sequence). The CDR3 consists of 14 residues. The CDR3 protein is CASSPGTGLGEQYF. CDR3 coding DNA: TGTGCCAGCAGCCCCGGGACAGGTTTGGGCGAGCAGTACTTC. The full variable domain, rest sourced from reference TRBV7-9 and TRBJ2-7, is DTGVSQNPRHKITKRGQNVTFRCDPISEHNRLYWYRQTLGQGPEFLTYFQNEAQLEKSRLLSDRFSAERPKGSFSTLEIQRTEQGDSAMYLCASSPGTGLGEQYFGPGTRLTVT.

There are a few counts of this clonotype. The CDR3 DNA sequence: TGTGCCAGCAGCTTAGCCGGGAAGTACACTGAAGCTTTCTTT. Translated: CASSLAGKYTEAFF. The rearrangement uses TRBV7-2 and TRBJ1-1; no clear D. Germline CDR1 reads SGHTA; CDR2 reads FQGNSA. The CDR3 extends over 14 amino acids. V shed 0 bases and J shed 3 bases, with 8 bases lying between them.

In this sample, this clonotype turned up many times. Written as DNA, the CDR3 is TGTGCCAGCAGTCAAGGACTGGTTGGCTACACCTTC. Protein sequence: CASSQGLVGYTF. The chain is built from TRBV12-3 or TRBV12-4 and TRBJ1-2, with D hard to call. Trimming removed 5 bases from V and 7 bases from J, with 11 bases in between. The CDR3 spans 12 residues.

The V call is TRBV29-1, the J call TRBJ2-1; D is perhaps TRBD1 or TRBD2 (7 bases each). The CDR3 length is 13 residues. The V end lost 7 bases, the J end lost 4 bases, and 14 bases lay between the germline ends. The germline gives CDR1 SQVTM, CDR2 ANQGSEA. CDR3 nucleotide sequence: TGCAGCGGGGCAGGGGGGGGGTACAATGAGCAGTTCTTC. Encoded protein: CSGAGGGYNEQFF.

V gene TRBV6-1 combines with J gene TRBJ1-5; 8 bases are shared with TRBD1. From germline, CDR1 is MNHNS and CDR2 SASEGT. The CDR3 extends over 15 amino acids. J was trimmed by 3 bases and V by 6 bases; bases with no gene match: 7. CDR3 coding DNA: TGTGCCAGCAGGGACGGACAGGGATACAATCAGCCCCAGCATTTT. Translated, it gives CASRDGQGYNQPQHF.

CDR3: CASSQVGPHEQFF. In DNA form, the CDR3 reads TGCGCCAGCAGCCAAGTTGGGCCCCATGAGCAGTTCTTC. The chain is built from TRBV4-1 and TRBJ2-1; D gene ambiguous. V dropped 1 base and J dropped 8 bases, with 9 bases sitting between them. The CDR3 runs 13 residues. Germline V lookup: CDR1 MGHRA, CDR2 YSYEKL.

This chain uses TRBV5-1 with TRBJ2-5, with TRBD2 matching over 7 bases. CDR1 and CDR2 from the germline V gene are SGHRS and YFSETQ. The CDR3 has 14 residues. CDR3: CASGGTSWQETQYF. The CDR3 nucleotides read TGCGCGTCGGGAGGTACTAGCTGGCAAGAGACCCAGTACTTC.

In its sample, this clonotype was seen many times. This rearrangement joins TRBV6-5 to TRBJ2-7; TRBD1 is a possible D gene (6 bases). Trimming shortened V by 2 bases and J by 2 bases, and 13 bases separated the two germline ends. CDR1 MNHEY and CDR2 SVGAGI come from the germline V gene. The CDR3 has 15 residues. CDR3 in amino acids: CASSYSQGRTYEQYF. CDR3 coding DNA: TGTGCCAGCAGTTACAGTCAGGGGAGAACCTACGAGCAGTACTTC.

The sample holds many counts of this clonotype. The chain combines TRBV29-1 with TRBJ2-7; D gene ambiguous. CDR1 SQVTM and CDR2 ANQGSEA come from the germline V gene. The CDR3 contains 13 residues. V lost 4 bases and J 3 bases, leaving 13 bases between the germline ends. The chain's CDR3 is CSVVGTYNYEQYF. The CDR3, as DNA: TGCAGCGTTGTCGGAACATATAACTACGAGCAGTACTTC.

The genes are TRBV12-3 or TRBV12-4 and TRBJ1-6; no reliable D call. The CDR3 has 15 residues. Trimming took off 2 bases at V and 5 bases at J, with 10 bases between the two ends. CDR3 in DNA: TGTGCCAGCAGTTTATTCGCGGGGAATAATTCACCCCTCCACTTT. Its protein product is CASSLFAGNNSPLHF.

The rearrangement links TRBV20-1 to TRBJ2-7; D is possibly TRBD1 (6 bases). V dropped 5 bases and J dropped 0 bases, with 17 bases sitting between them. The CDR3 runs 15 residues. CDR1 is DFQATT, CDR2 SNEGSKA, per germline (reference sequence). The CDR3: CSAPQAGQISYEQYF. CDR3 bases: TGCAGTGCTCCTCAAGCTGGACAGATCTCCTACGAGCAGTACTTC.

There are many counts of this clonotype. The V and J genes are TRBV12-3 or TRBV12-4 and TRBJ2-7; D call uncertain. This CDR3 is built from 13 residues. Trimming shortened V by 4 bases and J by 6 bases, and 13 bases separated the two germline ends. The CDR3 loop reads CASSSTRMAEQYF. The CDR3 DNA follows: TGTGCCAGCAGTTCAACCCGGATGGCCGAGCAGTACTTC.

Concerning this clonotype: Relative to the germline gene, one junction end is altered; a read error may explain this. The J gene is TRBJ2-1, the V gene TRBV7-2; TRBD2 matches at 7 bases. CDR3 length equals 12 residues. CDR1 is SGHTA and CDR2 is FQGNSA in the germline V gene. The CDR3 nucleotides are TGTGCCAGCAGATTAGCGGGCAATGAGCAGTTCTTC. This sequence encodes CASRLAGNEQFF.